This record covers a single T cell receptor beta chain. Its specificity is not known. Here immunoSEQ multiplex PCR was the method, and the copy in TCRdb shows in-frame clones only, minus some. The sample consists of approximately 130,000 clones, 88% of them appearing once. This specimen belongs to a study of T cell responses to AZD1222 COVID-19 vaccine. Study-wide points: Mostly white British, mostly female donors; authors suggested clonal diversity may be underestimated.

There are 13 residues in the CDR3. CDR1 SQVTM and CDR2 ANQGSEA come from the germline V gene. The V and J ends lost 8 bases and 6 bases, in that order; junction bases with no gene match: 9. The chain employs TRBV29-1 and TRBJ2-1; 8 bases fit TRBD1. This TCR was recovered from an adult who received the AZD1222 COVID-19 vaccine. Source: peripheral blood, taken 28 days after the second AZD1222 dose. CDR3 nucleotide sequence: TGCAGCTCACGGCAGGGGGCTTCCAATGAGCAGTTCTTC. Its translation: CSSRQGASNEQFF.